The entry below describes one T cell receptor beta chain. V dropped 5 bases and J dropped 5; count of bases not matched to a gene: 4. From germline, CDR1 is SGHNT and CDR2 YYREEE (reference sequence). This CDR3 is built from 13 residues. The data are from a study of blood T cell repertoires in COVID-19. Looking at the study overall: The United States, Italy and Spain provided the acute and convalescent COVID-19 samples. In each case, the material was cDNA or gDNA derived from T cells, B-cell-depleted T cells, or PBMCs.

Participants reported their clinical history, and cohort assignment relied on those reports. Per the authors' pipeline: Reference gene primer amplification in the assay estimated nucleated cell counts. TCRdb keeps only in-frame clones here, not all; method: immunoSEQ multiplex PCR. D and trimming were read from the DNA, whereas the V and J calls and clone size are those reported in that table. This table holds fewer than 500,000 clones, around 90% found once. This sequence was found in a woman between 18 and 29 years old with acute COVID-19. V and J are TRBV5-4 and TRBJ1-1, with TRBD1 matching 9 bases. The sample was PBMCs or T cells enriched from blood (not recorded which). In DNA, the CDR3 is TGTGCCAGCAGGGGACAGGGAGGAACTGAAGCTTTCTTT. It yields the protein CASRGQGGTEAFF.